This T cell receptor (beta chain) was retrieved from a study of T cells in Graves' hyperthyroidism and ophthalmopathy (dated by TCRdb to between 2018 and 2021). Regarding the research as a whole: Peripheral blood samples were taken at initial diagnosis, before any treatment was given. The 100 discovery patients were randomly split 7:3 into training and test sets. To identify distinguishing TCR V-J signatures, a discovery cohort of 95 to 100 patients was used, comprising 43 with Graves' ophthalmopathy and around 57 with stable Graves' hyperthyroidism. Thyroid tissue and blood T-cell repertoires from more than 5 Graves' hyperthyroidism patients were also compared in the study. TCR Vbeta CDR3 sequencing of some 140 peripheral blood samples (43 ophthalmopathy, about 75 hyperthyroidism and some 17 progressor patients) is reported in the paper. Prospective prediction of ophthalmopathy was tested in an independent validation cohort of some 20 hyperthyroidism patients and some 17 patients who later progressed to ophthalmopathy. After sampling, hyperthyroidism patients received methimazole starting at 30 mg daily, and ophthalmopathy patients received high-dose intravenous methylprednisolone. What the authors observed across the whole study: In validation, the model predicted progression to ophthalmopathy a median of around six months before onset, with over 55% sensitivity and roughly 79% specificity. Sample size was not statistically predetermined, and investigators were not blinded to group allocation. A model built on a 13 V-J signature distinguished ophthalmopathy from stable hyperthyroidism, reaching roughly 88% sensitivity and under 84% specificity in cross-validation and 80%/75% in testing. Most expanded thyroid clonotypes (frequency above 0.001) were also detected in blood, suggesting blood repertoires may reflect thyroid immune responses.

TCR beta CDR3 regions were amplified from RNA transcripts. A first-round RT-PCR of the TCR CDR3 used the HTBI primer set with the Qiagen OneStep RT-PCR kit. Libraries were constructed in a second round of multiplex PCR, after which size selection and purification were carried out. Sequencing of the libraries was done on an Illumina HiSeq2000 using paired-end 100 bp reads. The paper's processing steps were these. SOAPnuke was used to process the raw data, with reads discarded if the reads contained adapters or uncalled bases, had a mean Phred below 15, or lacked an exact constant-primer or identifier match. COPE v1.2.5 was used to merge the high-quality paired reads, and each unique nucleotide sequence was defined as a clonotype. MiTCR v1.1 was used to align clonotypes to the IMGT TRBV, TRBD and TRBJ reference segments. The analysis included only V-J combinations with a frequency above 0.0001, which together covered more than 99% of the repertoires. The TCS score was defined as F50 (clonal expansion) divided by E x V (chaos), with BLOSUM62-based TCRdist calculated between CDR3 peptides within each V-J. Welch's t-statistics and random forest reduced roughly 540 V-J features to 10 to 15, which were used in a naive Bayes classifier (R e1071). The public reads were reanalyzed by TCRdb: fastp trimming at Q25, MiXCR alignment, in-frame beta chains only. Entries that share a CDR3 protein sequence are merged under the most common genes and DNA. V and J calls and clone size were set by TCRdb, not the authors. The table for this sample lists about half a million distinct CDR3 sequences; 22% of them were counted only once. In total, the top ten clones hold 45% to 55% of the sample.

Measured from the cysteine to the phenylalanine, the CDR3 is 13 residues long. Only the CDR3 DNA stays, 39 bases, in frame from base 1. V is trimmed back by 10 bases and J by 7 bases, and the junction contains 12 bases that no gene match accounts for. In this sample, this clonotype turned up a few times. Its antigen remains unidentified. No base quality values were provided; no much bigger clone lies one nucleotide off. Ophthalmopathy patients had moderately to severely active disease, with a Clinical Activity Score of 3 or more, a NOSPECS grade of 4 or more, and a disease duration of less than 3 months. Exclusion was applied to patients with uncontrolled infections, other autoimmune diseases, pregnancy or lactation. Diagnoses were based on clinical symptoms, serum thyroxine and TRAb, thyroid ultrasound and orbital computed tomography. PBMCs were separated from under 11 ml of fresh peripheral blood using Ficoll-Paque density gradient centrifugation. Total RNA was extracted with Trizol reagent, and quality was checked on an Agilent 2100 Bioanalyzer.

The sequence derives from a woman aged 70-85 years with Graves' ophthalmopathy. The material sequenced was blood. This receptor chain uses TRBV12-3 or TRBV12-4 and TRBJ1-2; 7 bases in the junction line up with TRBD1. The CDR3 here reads CATGLEGASGYTF. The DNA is TGTGCCACTGGGCTAGAGGGGGCATCTGGCTACACCTTC.